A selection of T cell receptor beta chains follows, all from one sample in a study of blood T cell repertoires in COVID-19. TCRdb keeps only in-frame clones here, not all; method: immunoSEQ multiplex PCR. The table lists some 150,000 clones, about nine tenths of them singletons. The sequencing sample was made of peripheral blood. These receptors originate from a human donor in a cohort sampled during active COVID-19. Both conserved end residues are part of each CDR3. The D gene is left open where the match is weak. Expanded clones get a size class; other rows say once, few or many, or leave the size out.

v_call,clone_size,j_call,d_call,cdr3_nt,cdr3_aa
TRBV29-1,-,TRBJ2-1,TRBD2,TGCAGCGTTCTAGCGGGGCCTCGGGATGAGCAGTTCTTC,CSVLAGPRDEQFF
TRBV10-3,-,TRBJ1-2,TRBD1,TGTGCCATCAGTGGGGGACAGGGGGCATACGGCTACACCTTC,CAISGGQGAYGYTF
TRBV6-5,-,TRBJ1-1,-,TGTGCCAGCAGTTATCTGGGCAGGATGAACACTGAAGCTTTCTTT,CASSYLGRMNTEAFF
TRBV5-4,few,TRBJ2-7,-,TGTGCCAGCAGCTTGGGGCGGAACTCCTACGAGCAGTACTTC,CASSLGRNSYEQYF
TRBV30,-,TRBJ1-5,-,TGTGCCTGGAGTGACAGGGCGGATCAGCCCCAGCATTTT,CAWSDRADQPQHF
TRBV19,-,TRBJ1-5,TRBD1,TGTGCCAGTAGTATAGCAAGGACAGGATTCAATCAGCCCCAGCATTTT,CASSIARTGFNQPQHF
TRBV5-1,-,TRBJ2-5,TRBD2,TGCGCCAGCAGCTTAACTAGCGGGGGGCCGGTTGCGACCCAGTACTTC,CASSLTSGGPVATQYF
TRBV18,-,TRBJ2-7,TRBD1,TGTGCCAGCTCACCAGGGGCAGGGGGCAACAACGAGCAGTACTTC,CASSPGAGGNNEQYF
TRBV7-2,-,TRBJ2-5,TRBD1,TGTGCCAGCAGCCCAGGACAGGAAGAGACCCAGTACTTC,CASSPGQEETQYF
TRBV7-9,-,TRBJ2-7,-,TGTGCCAGCAGCTTATACGGGGGTCCCGACTACGAGCAGTACTTC,CASSLYGGPDYEQYF
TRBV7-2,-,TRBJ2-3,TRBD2,TGTGCCAGCAGCTTACAGCCGGGAGGGAATACAGATACGCAGTATTTT,CASSLQPGGNTDTQYF
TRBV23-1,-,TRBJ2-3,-,TGCGCCAGCAGTCAAGGGAGGACGCAGTATTTT,CASSQGRTQYF
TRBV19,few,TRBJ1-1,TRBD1,TGTGCCAGTAGTACGGGACAGTCCATGAACACTGAAGCTTTCTTT,CASSTGQSMNTEAFF
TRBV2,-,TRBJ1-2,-,TGTGCCAGCAGTGTTCAGATGAACTATGGCTACACCTTC,CASSVQMNYGYTF
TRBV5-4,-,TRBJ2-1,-,TGTGCCAGCAGCTTGGACGGGAGAGGTTACAATGAGCAGTTCTTC,CASSLDGRGYNEQFF
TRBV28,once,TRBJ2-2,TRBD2,TGTGCCAGCATTTCTCGGGGGGCCGGGGAGCTGTTTTTT,CASISRGAGELFF
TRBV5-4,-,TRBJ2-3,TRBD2,TGTGCCAGCAGCTCGAGAGTGACTAGCGGGGGGATCCTCGGGGCAGATACGCAGTATTTT,CASSSRVTSGGILGADTQYF
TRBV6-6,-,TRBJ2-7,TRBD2,TGTGCCAGCAGTTACTCCGGGGAGGGTGGTCGCTACGAGCAGTACTTC,CASSYSGEGGRYEQYF
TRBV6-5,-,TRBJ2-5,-,TGTGCCAGCACCCTCGTAGCAGCGGGAGAGACCCAGTACTTC,CASTLVAAGETQYF
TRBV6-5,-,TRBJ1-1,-,TGTGCCAGCGGGGTAAGGGGCAGGGACACTGAAGCTTTCTTT,CASGVRGRDTEAFF
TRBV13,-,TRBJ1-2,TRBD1,TGTGCCAGCAGCTTAGAGACAGGGAACCCCCACTATGGCTACACCTTC,CASSLETGNPHYGYTF
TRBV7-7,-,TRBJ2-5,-,TGTGCTAGCAGCTTTCTAAGCGGGCCTCCGAAGGGAGAGACCCAGTACTTC,CASSFLSGPPKGETQYF
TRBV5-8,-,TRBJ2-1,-,TGTGCCAGCAGCTTGGATGGGGCTTCATCCTACAATGAGCAGTTCTTC,CASSLDGASSYNEQFF
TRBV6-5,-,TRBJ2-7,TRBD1,TGTGCCAGCAGGACTCCGGGACAGGGTTCCTACGAGCAGTACTTC,CASRTPGQGSYEQYF
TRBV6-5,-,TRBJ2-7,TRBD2,TGTGCCAGCAGTCCATCTAGCGGGAGGTTCTACGAGCAGTACTTC,CASSPSSGRFYEQYF
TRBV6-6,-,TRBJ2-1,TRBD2,TGTGCCAGCACCCAACTAGCGTCCCTCATCACCAATGAGCAGTTCTTC,CASTQLASLITNEQFF
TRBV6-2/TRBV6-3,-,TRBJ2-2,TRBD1,TGTGCCAGCAGCCCTGGCAGGGGGCAGGCGCGGGGTACCGGGGAGCTGTTTTTT,CASSPGRGQARGTGELFF
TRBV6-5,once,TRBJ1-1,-,TGTGCCAGCGAAAGACAGATGAACACTGAAGCTTTCTTT,CASERQMNTEAFF
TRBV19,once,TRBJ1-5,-,TGTGCCAGTAGTGATTTCCCGGATCAGCCCCAGCATTTT,CASSDFPDQPQHF
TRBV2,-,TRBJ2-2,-,TGTGCCAGCAGAAGTTCGGGAACCGGGGAGCTGTTTTTT,CASRSSGTGELFF
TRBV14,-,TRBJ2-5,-,TGTGCCAGCAGTCGTTTTCGTAGCGTGGTCGAGACCCAGTACTTC,CASSRFRSVVETQYF
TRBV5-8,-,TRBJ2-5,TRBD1,TGTGCCAGCAGCCCCGGACAGGGGGTTTTAAGAGAGACCCAGTACTTC,CASSPGQGVLRETQYF
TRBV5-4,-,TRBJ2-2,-,TGTGCCAGCAGCCCGAGGCGTTCTAACACCGGGGAGCTGTTTTTT,CASSPRRSNTGELFF
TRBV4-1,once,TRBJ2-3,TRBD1,TGCGCCAGCAGCCACCAGACAGGGTCGGGGCCAGATACGCAGTATTTT,CASSHQTGSGPDTQYF
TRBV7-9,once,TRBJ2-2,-,TGTGCCAGCAGCTTAATGCAGTCCTACACCGGGGAGCTGTTTTTT,CASSLMQSYTGELFF
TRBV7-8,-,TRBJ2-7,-,TGTGCCAGCAGCCAAAACAGGGCCGCCTACGAGCAGTACTTC,CASSQNRAAYEQYF
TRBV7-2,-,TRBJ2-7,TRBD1,TGTGCCAGCAGCTCGATCAACAGGGGCGGGGAGCAGTACTTC,CASSSINRGGEQYF
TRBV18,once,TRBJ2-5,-,TGTGCCAGCTCACTAGGGGGCCAAGAGACCCAGTACTTC,CASSLGGQETQYF
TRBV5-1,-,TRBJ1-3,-,TGCGCCAGCAGCTTGGGGGGCAAAGTCTCTGGAAACACCATATATTTT,CASSLGGKVSGNTIYF
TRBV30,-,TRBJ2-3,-,TGTGCCTGGAACGAAATAGGGGACACAGATACGCAGTATTTT,CAWNEIGDTDTQYF
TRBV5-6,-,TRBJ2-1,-,TGTGCCAGCAGCTTGGTGGCAGAGCAGTTCTTC,CASSLVAEQFF
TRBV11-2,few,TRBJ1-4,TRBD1,TGTGCCAGCAGCAAAACGACAGGGCGGAATGAAAAACTGTTTTTT,CASSKTTGRNEKLFF
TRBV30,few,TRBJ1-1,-,TGTGCCTGGAGTTGGGCAGGGGTAGCTTTCTTT,CAWSWAGVAFF
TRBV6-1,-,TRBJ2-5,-,TGTGCCAGCAGTGAAGTCGGGGGGCCGGAGACCCAGTACTTC,CASSEVGGPETQYF
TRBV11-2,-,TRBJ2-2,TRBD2,TGTGCCAGCAGCTTTGACCCTAGCGGGGCCGGCACCGGGGAGCTGTTTTTT,CASSFDPSGAGTGELFF
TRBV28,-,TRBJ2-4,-,TGTGCCAGCAGCTTGACAGGCGCCAAAAACATTCAGTACTTC,CASSLTGAKNIQYF
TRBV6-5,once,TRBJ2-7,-,TGTGCCAGCAGTTACTCTTCCTCGAGGAACTACGAGCAGTACTTC,CASSYSSSRNYEQYF
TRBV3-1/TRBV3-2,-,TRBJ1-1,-,TGTGCCAGCAGCTCGACTGATCTCCATTGG,CASSSTDLHW
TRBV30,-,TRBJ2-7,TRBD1,TGTGCCTGGAGTTTCCCCGGGACAGGGGCCCCTGTGCAGTACTTC,CAWSFPGTGAPVQYF
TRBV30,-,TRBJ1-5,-,TGTGCCTGGAAACCGAGGGGAGGGAAACAGCCCCAGCATTTT,CAWKPRGGKQPQHF
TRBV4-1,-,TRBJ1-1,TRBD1,TGCGCCAGCAGCCAAGGGGTTACGGGACAGGTGAACACTGAAGCTTTCTTT,CASSQGVTGQVNTEAFF
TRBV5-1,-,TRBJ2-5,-,TGCGCCAGCAGCTTGGCGGGACAAGTCCAAGAGACCCAGTACTTC,CASSLAGQVQETQYF
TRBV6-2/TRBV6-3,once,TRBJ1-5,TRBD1,TGTGCCAGCAGTTACTTGGGCAGGGGGTGGAATCAGCCCCAGCATTTT,CASSYLGRGWNQPQHF
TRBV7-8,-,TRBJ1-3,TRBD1,TGTGCCAGCAGCCACTACCGTAATACAGGGGGGGTAAACACCATATATTTT,CASSHYRNTGGVNTIYF
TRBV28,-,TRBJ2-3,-,TGTGCCAGCAGCCCAACAGGGACAGATACGCAGTATTTT,CASSPTGTDTQYF
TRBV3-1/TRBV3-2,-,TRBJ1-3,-,TGTGCCAGCAGCGCCCTGACAGCTGGAAACACCATATATTTT,CASSALTAGNTIYF
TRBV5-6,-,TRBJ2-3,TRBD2,TGTGCCAGCAGCTGGACTAGCGGCACAGATACGCAGTATTTT,CASSWTSGTDTQYF
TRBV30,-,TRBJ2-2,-,TGTGCCTGGAAGGGGTTGGAGAACACCGGGGAGCTGTTTTTT,CAWKGLENTGELFF
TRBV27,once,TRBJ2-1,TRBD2,TGTGCCAGCAGTCCAACTAGCGGGAGGGCCCGAAATGAGCAGTTCTTC,CASSPTSGRARNEQFF
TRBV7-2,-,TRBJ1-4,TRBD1,TGTGCCAGCAGCTCCGGACAGGGGGAAAAACTGTTTTTT,CASSSGQGEKLFF